The 26 T cell receptor beta chains presented below share a single source sample, sequenced in a study of OX40 agonist ivuxolimab in advanced cancers. The protocol was immunoSEQ multiplex PCR, while the TCRdb copy is restricted to in-frame clones and leaves out a portion. Here the sample spans about 79,000 clones, about nine tenths being singletons. This specimen consisted of CD4+ or CD8+ T cells sorted from blood, obtained in a trial of the OX40 agonist ivuxolimab. The source is an adult with an advanced solid tumor such as melanoma, head and neck, liver or kidney cancer.

The V gene is TRBV2, the J gene TRBJ2-3, with 8 nucleotides matching TRBD1. CDR3 length: 14 residues. Per germline, CDR1 SNHLY and CDR2 FYNNEI. The ends lost 5 bases at V and 6 bases at J; junction bases unmatched: 7. Here the CDR3 DNA reads TGTGCCAGCAGTCCAGGGGGCTCGGTGGATACGCAGTATTTT. As protein: CASSPGGSVDTQYF.

In its sample, this clone was seen a few times. In the same sample, other DNA sequences code for this CDR3. The rearrangement uses TRBV6-1 and TRBJ1-6; D call uncertain. The ends were cut back, 1 base at V and 7 bases at J, with 8 bases in the middle. The CDR3 spans 14 residues. Germline V gene lookup returns CDR1 MNHNS and CDR2 SASEGT. CDR3: CASSEGPQNSPLHF. The CDR3 nucleotides read TGTGCCAGCAGTGAAGGCCCCCAGAATTCACCCCTCCACTTT.

The gene calls are TRBV2 and TRBJ2-6; D tentatively reads TRBD1 or TRBD2 (5 bases each). Trimming shortened V by 7 bases and J by 4 bases, and 11 bases separated the two germline ends. CDR3 length equals 14 residues. Looked up from germline, CDR1 is SNHLY and CDR2 is FYNNEI. The DNA of the CDR3 is TGTGCCAGCATGGGGACGAGGGGGGCCAACGTCCTGACTTTC. This sequence encodes CASMGTRGANVLTF.

This rearrangement joins TRBV7-2 to TRBJ1-5; D unresolved. Germline CDR1 reads SGHTA; CDR2 reads FQGNSA. The CDR3 consists of 15 residues. Trimming took off 1 base at V and 0 bases at J, with 7 bases between the two ends. As DNA, the CDR3 is TGTGCCAGCAGCTTAGGATCGGGTAGCAATCAGCCCCAGCATTTT. Translated, it gives CASSLGSGSNQPQHF.

This clone has only a few counts. This chain connects TRBV9 to TRBJ1-1; D is uncertain. Trimming stripped 3 bases from V and 1 base from J, with 13 bases between. CDR1 and CDR2 (germline): SGDLS, YYNGEE. This CDR3 region has 15 residues. CDR3: CASSGGVVRNTEAFF. DNA of the CDR3: TGTGCCAGCAGCGGAGGAGTAGTTAGGAACACTGAAGCTTTCTTT.

This chain joins TRBV19 and TRBJ2-1, with D possibly matching TRBD2 (6 bases). Germline V gene lookup returns CDR1 LNHDA and CDR2 SQIVND (reference sequence). The CDR3 covers 13 residues. Deletions cut 5 bases from V and 7 bases from J, with 12 bases between. This CDR3 reads CASSRREWNEQFF. The CDR3 DNA reads as TGTGCCAGTAGTCGGAGGGAATGGAATGAGCAGTTCTTC.

V and J are TRBV9 and TRBJ1-1; a weak D match, TRBD1 (6 bases). The CDR3 runs to 15 residues. V lost 0 bases, J lost 1 base, and 10 bases lay in between. Germline-derived CDR1 and CDR2 are SGDLS and YYNGEE. CDR3 nucleotide sequence: TGTGCCAGCAGCGTAGAAGGCAGGGGGAACACTGAAGCTTTCTTT. It is translated as CASSVEGRGNTEAFF.

This clone was counted a single time. V is TRBV23-1 and J is TRBJ1-5; no reliable D call. TRBV23-1 is an ORF, with its function uncertain. This CDR3 is built from 15 residues. V was clipped by 4 bases and J by 7 bases, with 17 bases between them. CDR3 DNA: TGCGCCAGCAGTCCCCCAGCCCGGTCGGACCAGCCCCAGCATTTT. Translated, it gives CASSPPARSDQPQHF.

This chain uses TRBV18 with TRBJ1-2; D remains unclear. Germline CDR1 is KGHSH and CDR2 is LQKENI. V gave up 6 bases and J gave up 6 bases, with 14 bases separating them. The CDR3 consists of 13 residues. The CDR3: CASSPDGRNGYTF. The CDR3 nucleotides are TGTGCCAGCTCCCCAGACGGGAGGAATGGCTACACCTTC.

V gene TRBV6-5 combines with J gene TRBJ2-7; 15 nucleotides agree with TRBD2. The CDR3 is 16 residues long. Looked up from germline, CDR1 is MNHEY and CDR2 is SVGAGI. V lost 2 bases and J lost 6; bases outside the gene matches: 5. CDR3 DNA sequence: TGTGCCAGCAGTTACAGGACTAGCGGGGGGGCTGGCGAGCAGTACTTC. Protein: CASSYRTSGGAGEQYF.

The rearrangement uses TRBV19 and TRBJ2-3; TRBD1 or TRBD2 may be the D gene (5 bases each). The CDR3 length is 14 residues. Germline loops: CDR1 LNHDA, CDR2 SQIVND (reference sequence). V was shortened by 8 bases and J by 10 bases, with 22 bases between the two germline ends. This chain's CDR3 is CASHGGRNILAQYF. The CDR3 coding sequence is TGTGCCAGTCATGGGGGACGTAACATCCTGGCGCAGTATTTT.

This chain uses TRBV2 with TRBJ2-7, with D hard to call. This CDR3 is built from 13 residues. Trimming left V 8 bases short and J 4 bases short, with 15 bases between. The germline V gene encodes CDR1 SNHLY and CDR2 FYNNEI. CDR3 loop: CASWNYHAYEQYF. The CDR3 nucleotides read TGTGCCAGCTGGAACTACCATGCGTACGAGCAGTACTTC.

This clone showed up just once. The chain has TRBV29-1 and TRBJ2-7; possibly TRBD1 or TRBD2 for D (5 bases each). With 6 bases removed from V and 5 bases from J, the gap between germline ends came to 17 bases. Germline-derived CDR1 and CDR2 are SQVTM and ANQGSEA. The CDR3 is 13 amino acids. CDR3 sequence (DNA): TGCAGCGTACTCGTACGGGGCCTGAACGAGCAGTACGTC. Encoded protein: CSVLVRGLNEQYV.

The V call is TRBV5-4, the J call TRBJ1-4, with TRBD1 as a possible D gene (5 bases). Per the germline V gene, CDR1 is SGHNT and CDR2 is YYREEE (reference sequence). The CDR3 runs to 16 residues. Trimming stripped 3 bases from V and 4 bases from J, with 16 bases between. This CDR3 is CASSSSPGRLNEKLFF. The CDR3 DNA reads TGTGCCAGCAGCTCGTCCCCGGGACGGCTTAATGAAAAACTGTTTTTT.

The V call is TRBV6-5, the J call TRBJ2-1; 9 nucleotides match TRBD2. Germline CDR1 is MNHEY and CDR2 is SVGAGI. V gave up 4 bases and J gave up 3 bases; unmatched junction bases: 4. The CDR3 runs to 15 residues. This CDR3 is CASSSSSGVYNEQFF. Written as DNA, the CDR3 is TGTGCCAGCAGTTCCTCTAGCGGGGTCTACAATGAGCAGTTCTTC.

This clone was counted once. The chain combines TRBV14 with TRBJ1-3; D not certain. In germline, CDR1 is SGHDN, CDR2 FVKESK. The V end was cut by 4 bases, the J end by 0 bases, with 7 bases between. CDR3 length equals 14 residues. The CDR3 DNA reads TGTGCCAGCAGCCCTACAGCCTCTGGAAACACCATATATTTT. It specifies CASSPTASGNTIYF.

The V gene is TRBV27, the J gene TRBJ1-2, with 9 bases aligning to TRBD1. The J segment lost 5 bases and the V segment lost 5 bases, leaving 9 bases of the junction unmatched. The CDR3 sequence is 15 residues long. Germline V lookup: CDR1 MNHEY, CDR2 SMNVEV (reference sequence). CDR3 nucleotide sequence: TGTGCCAGCAGTGCCACCCCGGGACAGGGATATGGCTACACCTTC. This translates into CASSATPGQGYGYTF.

The chain combines TRBV6-1 with TRBJ2-7; 7 nucleotides match TRBD1. The CDR3 has 14 amino acids. The germline gives CDR1 MNHNS, CDR2 SASEGT. V was clipped by 3 bases and J by 3 bases; unmatched bases: 5. The CDR3: CASSETGMVYEQYV. The CDR3 region has the DNA TGTGCCAGCAGTGAGACAGGGATGGTCTACGAGCAGTACGTC.

In the case of this clone: The conserved phenylalanine or tryptophan normally closing the CDR3 is absent here, so this likely arose from a read error. No DNA is shown, since the ends of the CDR3 on it are uncertain; the CDR3 is the one TCRdb lists. This rearrangement joins TRBV5-1 to TRBJ1-5; the table's D call TRBD1 went unverified against the DNA. The CDR3 is 11 residues long, counting both termini. CDR1 and CDR2 from the germline V gene are SGHRS and YFSETQ. The CDR3 spells CASSLKTRTAL.

The chain combines TRBV6-5 with TRBJ2-5; 10 bases align to TRBD2. From germline, CDR1 is MNHEY and CDR2 SVGAGI. V was pared by 0 bases and J by 3 bases, with 4 bases of the junction left unmatched. The CDR3 has 16 amino acids. CDR3 nucleotides: TGTGCCAGCAGTTACTCTGGACTAGCGGTCGAAGAGACCCAGTACTTC. This encodes CASSYSGLAVEETQYF.

The CDR3 bases are TGTGCCAGCAGCACGATCGGGGGGGCGAATGAGCAGTTCTTC. Protein sequence: CASSTIGGANEQFF. V and J are TRBV28 and TRBJ2-1; 8 positions match TRBD2. V shed 6 bases, J shed 7 bases, and the junction held 8 bases outside the gene matches. CDR1 MDHEN and CDR2 SYDVKM come from the germline V gene. This CDR3 region has 14 residues.

The chain carries TRBV18 and TRBJ1-2; D gene uncertain. V was shortened by 1 base and J by 3 bases, with 6 bases between the two germline ends. The CDR3 totals 13 residues. From germline, CDR1 is KGHSH and CDR2 LQKENI. The chain's CDR3 is CASSPQADYGYTF. DNA for the CDR3: TGTGCCAGCTCACCACAGGCGGACTATGGCTACACCTTC.

The chain joins TRBV6-5 to TRBJ2-1; 7 bases are a match to TRBD1. Unmatched junction bases numbered 15, after V lost 8 bases and J lost 8 bases. This CDR3 has 15 amino acids. In germline, CDR1 is MNHEY, CDR2 SVGAGI. The CDR3 region is CASGTGDRPIHEQFF. The DNA for the CDR3 is TGTGCCAGCGGGACCGGGGACAGACCCATCCATGAGCAGTTCTTC.

This clone was observed a single time. The J gene is TRBJ1-5, the V gene TRBV6-1; D unclear. Trimming shortened V by 11 bases and J by 4 bases, and 12 bases separated the two germline ends. Germline V gives CDR1 MNHNS, CDR2 SASEGT. This CDR3 is 12 amino acids long. DNA for the CDR3: TGTGCCCGTCTGGCCGTAAATCAGCCCCAGCATTTT. It codes for CARLAVNQPQHF.

This chain joins TRBV19 and TRBJ1-1; the D is unclear. Germline assignment: CDR1 LNHDA and CDR2 SQIVND (reference sequence). The CDR3 totals 15 residues. Between the trimmed V and J ends, which lost 5 bases and 6 bases, there was a span of 19 bases. The CDR3 here is CASSPWGEHGSEAFF. The CDR3 nucleotides are TGTGCCAGTAGTCCGTGGGGAGAGCATGGGTCTGAAGCTTTCTTT.

In DNA, the CDR3 is TGTGCCAGCAGCTTAGGGGCCGGGGACGAAAAACTGTTTTTT. It translates to CASSLGAGDEKLFF. The gene calls are TRBV7-9 and TRBJ1-4; tentatively, D is TRBD1 (5 bases). Trimming cost V 1 base and J 8 bases, with 11 bases left between them. The CDR3 length is 14 residues. CDR1 SEHNR and CDR2 FQNEAQ come from the germline V gene (reference sequence).